The 12 T cell receptor beta chains below were found in one sample sequenced in a study of T cell repertoires and HLA-DP antigens. Their antigens remain unidentified. Profiling relied on immunoSEQ multiplex PCR, and the TCRdb table lists in-frame clones only, not all of them. The sample carries more than 90,000 clones, 92% recorded once. What was sequenced was CD4+ T cells from PBMCs. The receptors shown here come from a woman aged 18-29 years in good health and CMV-seronegative.

The V and J genes are TRBV9 and TRBJ2-1, with 7 bases matching TRBD2. CDR3 length: 15 amino acids. CDR1 is SGDLS, CDR2 YYNGEE, per germline. V lost 0 bases and J lost 4; bases outside the gene matches: 4. CDR3 loop: CASSVGASGYNEQFF. CDR3 bases: TGTGCCAGCAGCGTAGGGGCTAGCGGTTACAATGAGCAGTTCTTC.

In this sample, this clone turned up a few times. The chain carries TRBV7-8 and TRBJ2-5; D is unresolved. Trimming removed 5 bases at V and 2 bases at J, with 3 bases between. Germline assignment: CDR1 SGHVS and CDR2 FQNEAQ. CDR3 length: 11 residues. The CDR3 sequence: CASSVQETQYF. CDR3 bases: TGTGCCAGCAGCGTACAAGAGACCCAGTACTTC.

The chain employs TRBV5-1 and TRBJ1-5; D is perhaps TRBD1 (6 bases). In germline, CDR1 is SGHRS, CDR2 YFSETQ. V was shortened by 0 bases and J by 7 bases, with 11 bases between the two germline ends. The CDR3 loop spans 14 amino acids. The CDR3 loop is CASSLDRVWQPQHF. The CDR3 nucleotides are TGCGCCAGCAGCTTGGACAGGGTGTGGCAGCCCCAGCATTTT.

The chain combines TRBV27 with TRBJ2-1, with D unclear. Germline V gene sequence: CDR1 MNHEY, CDR2 SMNVEV (reference sequence). The CDR3 runs 10 residues. The ends were cut back, 7 bases at V and 5 bases at J, with 3 bases in the middle. CDR3 residues: CASTHNEQFF. CDR3 nucleotide sequence: TGTGCCAGCACCCACAATGAGCAGTTCTTC.

CDR3 sequence reads: CASSLDGEQYF. For the CDR3, the DNA is TGTGCCAGCAGTCTCGATGGCGAGCAGTACTTC. The rearrangement uses TRBV28 and TRBJ2-7, with D hard to call. The CDR3 contains 11 residues. Deletions cut 5 bases from V and 6 bases from J, with 8 bases between. Per the germline V gene, CDR1 is MDHEN and CDR2 is SYDVKM.

The chain uses TRBV5-1 and TRBJ2-1; no clear D gene. Germline V gene sequence: CDR1 SGHRS, CDR2 YFSETQ. This CDR3 contains 15 residues. The V gene lost 3 bases and the J gene lost 0 bases, with 10 bases spanning the gap. CDR3 nucleotides: TGCGCCAGCAGCTGGGAATCCAGCTCCTACAATGAGCAGTTCTTC. Its translation: CASSWESSSYNEQFF.

The CDR3 region has the DNA TGCGCCAGCAGCTTTACGCTAGCGGGAGCCAGCTCCTACAATGAGCAGTTCTTC. Amino acids: CASSFTLAGASSYNEQFF. The chain is built from TRBV5-1 and TRBJ2-1; 10 bases match TRBD2. The V segment lost 2 bases and the J segment 0 bases; nucleotides outside the gene matches: 8. Germline V CDR1 and CDR2: SGHRS, YFSETQ. The CDR3 length is 18 residues.

This clone rates as medium-sized. The V gene is TRBV5-1, the J gene TRBJ1-2; the D is unclear. Germline-derived CDR1 and CDR2 are SGHRS and YFSETQ. V lost 3 bases and J 0 bases, leaving 3 bases between the germline ends. This CDR3 contains 12 residues. CDR3 bases: TGCGCCAGCAGCTCTACTAACTATGGCTACACCTTC. Translating it yields CASSSTNYGYTF. Looking up the rest from reference TRBV5-1 and TRBJ1-2 gives the full variable domain: KAGVTQTPRYLIKTRGQQVTLSCSPISGHRSVSWYQQTPGQGLQFLFEYFSETQRNKGNFPGRFSGRQFSNSRSEMNVSTLELGDSALYLCASSSTNYGYTFGSGTRLTVV.

This clone was counted once. The chain uses TRBV6-6 and TRBJ1-5; 10 positions match TRBD1. The ends lost 6 bases at V and 4 bases at J; junction bases unmatched: 3. The CDR3 is 14 residues long. The V gene's germline CDR1 is MNHNY and CDR2 SVGAGI (reference sequence). This CDR3 reads CASRPGQGNQPQHF. The CDR3 DNA follows: TGTGCCAGCAGACCGGGACAGGGGAATCAGCCCCAGCATTTT.

This CDR3 reads CASSLGRDRAGYGYTF. The CDR3 DNA reads TGCGCCAGCAGCTTGGGACGGGACAGGGCCGGATATGGCTACACCTTC. J is TRBJ1-2 and V is TRBV5-1, with 9 bases matching TRBD1. V lost 0 bases and J lost 5; bases outside the gene matches: 8. This CDR3 comprises 16 residues. CDR1 and CDR2 from the germline V gene are SGHRS and YFSETQ.

V usage is TRBV23-1 and J usage is TRBJ1-4; D uncertain. TRBV23-1 is known as an ORF, though its function is uncertain. V lost 3 bases, J lost 7 bases, and 15 bases lay in between. This CDR3 contains 15 residues. The CDR3 DNA follows: TGCGCCAGCAGTCATACCAGGTGTGATAGTGAAAAACTGTTTTTT. Amino acids: CASSHTRCDSEKLFF.

This chain uses TRBV19 with TRBJ1-2, with D perhaps matching TRBD1 (5 bases). Germline V gene data show CDR1 as LNHDA and CDR2 as SQIVND (reference sequence). The CDR3 is 13 amino acids. V lost 8 bases and J lost 5, with 15 bases in between. CDR3 in amino acids: CASEGPLRYGYTF. The CDR3 DNA follows: TGTGCCAGTGAGGGGCCGCTGAGATATGGCTACACCTTC.